These 25 T cell receptor beta chains were sequenced from one sample in a study of blood T cell repertoires in COVID-19. Here immunoSEQ multiplex PCR was the method, and the copy in TCRdb shows in-frame clones only, minus some. This sample has roughly 220,000 clones, with nearly 90% found just once. Sequencing was performed on PBMCs or T cells enriched from blood (not recorded which). These receptors all stem from a man aged 30 to 45 who had been exposed to COVID-19.

The V and J genes are TRBV6-5 and TRBJ1-6, with a tentative D call TRBD1 (6 bases). V was cut by 6 bases and J by 4 bases, with 10 bases left in between. The CDR3 has 14 residues. Germline V gene data show CDR1 as MNHEY and CDR2 as SVGAGI. CDR3 DNA: TGTGCCAGCAGATCGACAGGATATAATTCACCCCTCCACTTT. This codes for CASRSTGYNSPLHF.

The chain links TRBV30 to TRBJ1-1; D gene ambiguous. Per germline, CDR1 GTSNPN and CDR2 SVGIG (reference sequence). The ends were cut back, 5 bases at V and 1 base at J, with 11 bases in the middle. The CDR3 contains 13 residues. The CDR3 DNA is TGTGCCTGGGCGTTGGCCCGGAACACTGAAGCTTTCTTT. It yields the protein CAWALARNTEAFF.

The genes are TRBV5-1 and TRBJ1-6; TRBD1 is a possible D gene (6 bases). This CDR3 region has 16 residues. The ends were cut back, 4 bases at V and 0 bases at J, with 11 bases in the middle. Germline CDR1 and CDR2: SGHRS and YFSETQ. The CDR3 loop reads CASSPGHLSYNSPLHF. The CDR3 region has the DNA TGCGCCAGCAGCCCGGGACACCTCTCCTATAATTCACCCCTCCACTTT.

The chain uses TRBV5-1 and TRBJ2-5; a possible D gene is TRBD2 (6 bases). Germline assignment: CDR1 SGHRS and CDR2 YFSETQ. The CDR3 has 15 amino acids. With 4 bases removed from V and 6 bases from J, the gap between germline ends came to 19 bases. CDR3 sequence (DNA): TGCGCCAGCAGCGCCTCAAGGGAGGTCGTACAGACCCAGTACTTC. It is translated as CASSASREVVQTQYF.

This chain uses TRBV10-1 with TRBJ2-5; 7 nucleotides match TRBD1. Looked up from germline, CDR1 is WNHNN and CDR2 is SYGVQD (reference sequence). The V gene end was trimmed by 1 base and the J gene end by 1 base; junction bases not matched to a gene: 9. The CDR3 sequence is 17 residues long. Here the CDR3 reads CASSEYRRQGLQETQYF. The CDR3 DNA follows: TGCGCCAGCAGTGAGTATCGGCGACAGGGTCTCCAAGAGACCCAGTACTTC.

This CDR3 reads CASSTGGTGMTFF. The CDR3 DNA reads TGTGCCAGCAGCACCGGGGGGACAGGGATGACTTTCTTT. This chain connects TRBV7-9 to TRBJ1-1; 9 nucleotides match TRBD1. V was pared by 5 bases and J by 12 bases, with 10 bases of the junction left unmatched. This CDR3 contains 13 residues. Germline CDR1 reads SEHNR; CDR2 reads FQNEAQ (reference sequence).

This sequence joins TRBV29-1 and TRBJ1-2, with 9 positions matching TRBD1. The V and J ends lost 6 bases and 8 bases, in that order; junction bases with no gene match: 7. CDR3 length: 12 residues. CDR1 is SQVTM, CDR2 ANQGSEA, per germline. For the CDR3, the DNA is TGCAGCGTGGGACAGGGTGGAGGGGGCTACACCTTC. It encodes CSVGQGGGGYTF.

The chain employs TRBV19 and TRBJ2-3, with D perhaps matching TRBD2 (7 bases). Looked up from germline, CDR1 is LNHDA and CDR2 is SQIVND (reference sequence). V shed 5 bases and J shed 0 bases, with 18 bases lying between them. This CDR3 is built from 17 residues. This CDR3 is CASSRLAGASSTDTQYF. Written as DNA, the CDR3 is TGTGCCAGTAGTCGTCTGGCGGGGGCATCTAGCACAGATACGCAGTATTTT.

The genes are TRBV3-1 (or the pseudogene TRBV3-2) and TRBJ2-2, with 7 bases aligning to TRBD1. Looked up from germline, CDR1 is LGHDT and CDR2 is YNNKEL (reference sequence). The CDR3 loop spans 15 amino acids. The junction had 12 bases not matched to a gene; V was cut back by 7 bases and J by 7 bases. The CDR3 DNA sequence: TGTGCCAGCACCCCAGGGGGACCCTACTTCGGGGAGCTGTTTTTT. It codes for CASTPGGPYFGELFF.

The V and J genes are TRBV4-2 and TRBJ1-4; a weak D match, TRBD1 (6 bases). Germline CDR1 LGHNA, CDR2 YNFKEQ. Between the trimmed V and J ends, which lost 1 base and 8 bases, there was a span of 14 bases. This CDR3 spans 15 amino acids. The CDR3 sequence: CASSQVQGGYEKLFF. In DNA form, the CDR3 reads TGTGCCAGCAGCCAAGTACAGGGCGGGTACGAAAAACTGTTTTTT.

The chain is built from TRBV5-1 and TRBJ1-1; perhaps TRBD1 as D (6 bases). Per germline, CDR1 SGHRS and CDR2 YFSETQ. This CDR3 comprises 14 residues. V lost 3 bases and J lost 4, with 13 bases in between. The CDR3 coding sequence is TGCGCCAGCAGCTATTTACAGGGATCCACTGAAGCTTTCTTT. The encoded protein is CASSYLQGSTEAFF.

This chain uses TRBV15 with TRBJ2-7; a possible D gene is TRBD1 (8 bases). Germline CDR1 is LNHNV and CDR2 is YYDKDF (reference sequence). Deletions cut 0 bases from V and 4 bases from J, with 10 bases between. This CDR3 is 14 amino acids long. The CDR3: CATSREQGGYEQYF. DNA for the CDR3: TGTGCCACCAGCAGAGAACAGGGGGGGTACGAGCAGTACTTC.

There are a few counts of this clone. This rearrangement joins TRBV5-1 to TRBJ2-1; perhaps TRBD2 as D (6 bases). Trimming removed 2 bases from V and 7 bases from J, with 10 bases in between. Germline V CDR1 and CDR2: SGHRS, YFSETQ. The CDR3 totals 13 residues. The CDR3 sequence: CASSFGGGNEQFF. The DNA for the CDR3 is TGCGCCAGCAGCTTCGGGGGTGGGAATGAGCAGTTCTTC. Complete variable domain (other parts from reference TRBV5-1 and TRBJ2-1): KAGVTQTPRYLIKTRGQQVTLSCSPISGHRSVSWYQQTPGQGLQFLFEYFSETQRNKGNFPGRFSGRQFSNSRSEMNVSTLELGDSALYLCASSFGGGNEQFFGPGTRLTVL.

The chain uses TRBV5-1 and TRBJ1-4; D gene uncertain. There are 16 residues in the CDR3. Germline CDR1 is SGHRS and CDR2 is YFSETQ. The V and J ends lost 4 bases and 3 bases respectively, with 16 bases between them. This CDR3 reads CASSPETPVSNEKLFF. In DNA form, the CDR3 reads TGCGCCAGCAGCCCGGAGACCCCGGTATCTAATGAAAAACTGTTTTTT.

The chain joins TRBV14 to TRBJ1-2, with D maybe TRBD1 (5 bases). The V gene lost 4 bases and the J gene lost 5 bases, with 17 bases spanning the gap. This CDR3 is built from 15 residues. The germline CDR1 and CDR2 sequences are SGHDN and FVKESK. The chain's CDR3 is CASSLEEQGWYGYTF. The CDR3 DNA reads as TGTGCCAGCAGCCTAGAGGAGCAGGGTTGGTATGGCTACACCTTC.

This chain joins TRBV5-6 and TRBJ1-2; D is uncertain. Germline-derived CDR1 and CDR2 are SGHDT and YYEEEE. V was trimmed by 0 bases and J by 1 base, leaving 10 bases between them. The CDR3 has 15 residues. The CDR3 sequence: CASSLGAEINYGYTF. The DNA of the CDR3 is TGTGCCAGCAGCTTGGGGGCAGAGATTAACTATGGCTACACCTTC.

The CDR3 DNA is TGTGCCAGCAGTTTCGGGGGTACAGGCGAGCAGTACTTC. As protein: CASSFGGTGEQYF. The chain couples TRBV12-3 or TRBV12-4 to TRBJ2-7; maybe TRBD2 (6 bases). The CDR3 contains 13 residues. V lost 3 bases and J 6 bases, leaving 12 bases between the germline ends.

The chain is built from TRBV9 and TRBJ2-2; 8 nucleotides align to TRBD2. Trimming cost V 0 bases and J 5 bases; bases outside gene matches: 6. The CDR3 has 16 residues. Germline-derived CDR1 and CDR2 are SGDLS and YYNGEE. The CDR3 loop reads CASSVAGTSETGELFF. The CDR3 coding sequence is TGTGCCAGCAGCGTAGCGGGGACTAGTGAGACCGGGGAGCTGTTTTTT.

The CDR3 reads CASSQEYRDNQPQHF. The CDR3 bases are TGTGCCAGCAGCCAAGAATACAGAGACAATCAGCCCCAGCATTTT. This chain joins TRBV4-2 and TRBJ1-5; D unresolved. V shed 0 bases and J shed 3 bases, with 9 bases lying between them. Germline-derived CDR1 and CDR2 are LGHNA and YNFKEQ. The CDR3 is 15 amino acids.

V usage is TRBV13 and J usage is TRBJ2-5; possibly TRBD1 for D (5 bases). V gave up 5 bases and J gave up 3 bases, with 19 bases separating them. This CDR3 has 16 residues. Germline V gene lookup returns CDR1 PRHDT and CDR2 FYEKMQ (reference sequence). The CDR3 protein is CASSARQRSFKETQYF. The CDR3 bases are TGTGCCAGCAGCGCCCGACAGAGAAGTTTTAAAGAGACCCAGTACTTC.

This clone was observed a few times. The chain has TRBV9 and TRBJ1-1; TRBD1 might be the D (6 bases). The CDR3 totals 14 residues. V lost 4 bases and J lost 0, with 10 bases in between. The germline V gene encodes CDR1 SGDLS and CDR2 YYNGEE. Here the CDR3 reads CASSFRQVNTEAFF. The CDR3, as DNA: TGTGCCAGCAGCTTCAGACAGGTGAACACTGAAGCTTTCTTT. Based on the CDR3 plus reference TRBV9 and TRBJ1-1, the full variable domain is DSGVTQTPKHLITATGQRVTLRCSPRSGDLSVYWYQQSLDQGLQFLIQYYNGEERAKGNILERFSAQQFPDLHSELNLSSLELGDSALYFCASSFRQVNTEAFFGQGTRLTVV.

The chain employs TRBV29-1 and TRBJ2-2; D is unresolved. Germline assignment: CDR1 SQVTM and CDR2 ANQGSEA. This CDR3 is 15 amino acids long. V shed 0 bases and J shed 2 bases, with 10 bases lying between them. The DNA for the CDR3 is TGCAGCGTTGAAGATCTAACGGTCAACACCGGGGAGCTGTTTTTT. It encodes CSVEDLTVNTGELFF.

The chain has TRBV15 and TRBJ2-1; D is possibly TRBD2 (7 bases). The ends were cut back, 6 bases at V and 2 bases at J, with 11 bases in the middle. This CDR3 contains 14 residues. Germline V gene sequence: CDR1 LNHNV, CDR2 YYDKDF (reference sequence). The CDR3 DNA sequence: TGTGCCACCAGAGGGGGGGTTGCCTACAATGAGCAGTTCTTC. Its translation is CATRGGVAYNEQFF. Supplemented by reference TRBV15 and TRBJ2-1, the full variable domain reads DAMVIQNPRYQVTQFGKPVTLSCSQTLNHNVMYWYQQKSSQAPKLLFHYYDKDFNNEADTPDNFQSRRPNTSFCFLDIRSPGLGDTAMYLCATRGGVAYNEQFFGPGTRLTVL.

The V gene is TRBV18, the J gene TRBJ2-7, with TRBD1 matching over 9 bases. Per the germline V gene, CDR1 is KGHSH and CDR2 is LQKENI. The CDR3 runs 16 residues. V lost 5 bases, J lost 5 bases, and 13 bases stayed unmatched. The CDR3 reads CASSTNAQGASNEQYF. DNA for the CDR3: TGTGCCAGCTCAACGAATGCACAGGGGGCATCGAACGAGCAGTACTTC.

This rearrangement joins TRBV13 to TRBJ2-7; 8 nucleotides match TRBD1. There are 12 residues in the CDR3. Germline CDR1 reads PRHDT; CDR2 reads FYEKMQ (reference sequence). Trimming removed 3 bases from V and 12 bases from J; junction bases left unmatched: 7. The CDR3 reads CASSFSTGATYF. The CDR3 DNA sequence: TGTGCCAGCAGCTTCTCGACAGGGGCGACGTACTTC.